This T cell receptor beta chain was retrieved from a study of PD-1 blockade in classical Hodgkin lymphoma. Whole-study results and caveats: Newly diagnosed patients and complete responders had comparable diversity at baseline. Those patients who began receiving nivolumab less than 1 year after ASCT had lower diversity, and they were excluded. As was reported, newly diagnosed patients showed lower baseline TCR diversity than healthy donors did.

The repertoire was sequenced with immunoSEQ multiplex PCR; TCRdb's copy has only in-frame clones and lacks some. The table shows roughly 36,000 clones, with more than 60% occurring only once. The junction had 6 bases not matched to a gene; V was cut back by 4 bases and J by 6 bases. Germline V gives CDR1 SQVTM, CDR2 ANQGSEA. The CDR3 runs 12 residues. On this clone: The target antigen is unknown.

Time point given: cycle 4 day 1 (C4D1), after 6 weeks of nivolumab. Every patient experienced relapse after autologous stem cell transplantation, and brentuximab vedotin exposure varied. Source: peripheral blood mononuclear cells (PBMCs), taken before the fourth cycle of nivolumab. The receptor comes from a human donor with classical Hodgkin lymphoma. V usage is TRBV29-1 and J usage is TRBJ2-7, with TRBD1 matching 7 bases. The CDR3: CSVGDRVAEQYF. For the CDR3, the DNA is TGCAGCGTTGGAGACAGGGTGGCCGAGCAGTACTTC.